Included here is one T cell receptor beta chain sequence, with context. Which antigen it targets is not known. No much larger clonotype is one base removed from it; base qualities were not supplied. This sample is part of a study of neoadjuvant anti-PD-1 for oral cavity cancer (dated by TCRdb to the early 2020s). Study-wide context: Before curative-intent surgical resection, most patients were given three to four biweekly doses of nivolumab at 3 mg/kg. The parent correlative cohort had 11 to 12 patients and a response rate of 33%. For patients who did not progress, a fourth nivolumab dose was given around day 43, followed by definitive surgical resection on days 50-56. Under RECIST 1.1, a patient counted as a responder if showing complete response, partial response or stable disease, and as a non-responder if showing progression.

For deep sequencing of PBMC libraries, mostly 400 to 550 ng of input genomic DNA was used, and six replicates were run per sample. The immunoSEQ hsTCRbeta kit was used to prepare TCRbeta libraries, following the manufacturer's instructions. An Illumina NovaSeq 6000 S4 flow cell was used to sequence the final libraries, which had first been combined to 3 nM. The study's own analysis went as follows. The immunoSEQ Analyzer handled quality control and preprocessing of the raw data. The analysis was restricted to productive rearrangements, with each unique CDR3 amino acid sequence defining a clonotype. Repertoire clonality was estimated as the Gini-Simpson index, computed with the R package tcR. Student's t test was used to compare Gini indices, while Pearson correlation assessed associations with tumor size change. Entries here come from immuneACCESS through TCRdb and include only in-frame sequences with V and J called. Some clones fail to appear in such tables; in the studies checked, an unresolved V gene covers under half of the shortfall, and the cause of the remainder is unknown. V and J calls plus clone size are reproduced from that table; the DNA served to infer D and trimming. The sample table holds over 60,000 clones, of which about 90% were seen once. Jointly, the top ten make up around 2.7% of the sample.

This specimen's time point label, interpreted: after neoadjuvant nivolumab, at surgical resection. Patients had been newly diagnosed with stage II-IVA oral cavity squamous cell carcinoma, and no prior systemic or radiation treatment had been given to the patients. The cohort was made up of patients with locally advanced, HPV-negative oral cavity squamous cell carcinoma. Peripheral blood mononuclear cells were analyzed directly and were not maintained or expanded in culture. Samples were obtained from a longitudinal correlative study of a single-arm phase II trial of neoadjuvant nivolumab in oral cavity squamous cell carcinoma. Subject-matched pre- and post-treatment PBMCs and tumors from three responders and three non-responders were subjected to genomic DNA-based TCRbeta sequencing. Peripheral blood mononuclear cells were collected before nivolumab treatment and were collected again after treatment, at the time of surgery. The Maxwell RSC DNA from Cells kit was used to isolate genomic DNA from PBMCs.

The germline V gene specifies MGHDK as CDR1 and SYGVNS as CDR2. Relative to germline, V is 5 bases shorter and J is 3 bases shorter, with 17 bases between their ends. The CDR3 spans 16 residues, from the cysteine through the phenylalanine. This entry keeps only the CDR3 DNA: 48 bases, framed from base 1. Paper-wide results and their limitations: After neoadjuvant nivolumab, non-responders showed significantly higher T cell clonality (Gini index) in PBMCs than responders did. Higher pretreatment blood Treg/Th17 ratios correlated with higher pretreatment blood TCRbeta clonality and lower post-treatment tumor TCRbeta clonality. Only three patients per response group were included in the TCR analyses, and larger cohorts for validation were called for by the authors.

The material sequenced was PBMCs, taken after nivolumab (anti-PD-1) treatment. This receptor chain uses TRBV25-1 and TRBJ1-5; TRBD1 might be the D gene, on 6 matching bases. The sequence came from a person between 40 and 85 years old with oral cavity squamous cell carcinoma. The bases are TGTGCCAGCAGTAGAATTACCCGGGACAACAATCAGCCCCAGCATTTT. The resulting protein is CASSRITRDNNQPQHF.